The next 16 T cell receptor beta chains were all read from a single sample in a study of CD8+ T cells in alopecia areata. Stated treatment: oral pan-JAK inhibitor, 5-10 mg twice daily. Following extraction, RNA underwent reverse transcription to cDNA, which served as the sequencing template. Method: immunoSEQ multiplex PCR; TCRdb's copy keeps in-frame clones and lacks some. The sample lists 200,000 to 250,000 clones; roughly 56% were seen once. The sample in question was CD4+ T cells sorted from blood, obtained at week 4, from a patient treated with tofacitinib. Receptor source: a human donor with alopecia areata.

For the CDR3, the DNA is TGTGCCAGCAGCTTGGAAGGGACAGGGGACTATGGCTACACCTTC. As protein: CASSLEGTGDYGYTF. The V and J genes are TRBV11-3 and TRBJ1-2, with TRBD1 matching over 10 bases. Germline CDR1 reads SGHNT; CDR2 reads YENEEA. This CDR3 spans 15 amino acids. The trim removed 3 bases at V and 3 bases at J, leaving 4 bases unmatched.

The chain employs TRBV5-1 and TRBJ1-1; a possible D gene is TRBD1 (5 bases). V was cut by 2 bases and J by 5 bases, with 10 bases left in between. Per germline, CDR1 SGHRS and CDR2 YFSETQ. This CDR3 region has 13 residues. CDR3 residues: CASSLQERTEAFF. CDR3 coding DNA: TGCGCCAGCAGCTTACAGGAAAGGACTGAAGCTTTCTTT.

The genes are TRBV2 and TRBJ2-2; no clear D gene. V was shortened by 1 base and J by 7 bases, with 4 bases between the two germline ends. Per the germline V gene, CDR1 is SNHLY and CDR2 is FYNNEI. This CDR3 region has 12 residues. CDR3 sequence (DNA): TGTGCCAGCAGTGAAGGGGTCGGGGAGCTGTTTTTT. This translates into CASSEGVGELFF.

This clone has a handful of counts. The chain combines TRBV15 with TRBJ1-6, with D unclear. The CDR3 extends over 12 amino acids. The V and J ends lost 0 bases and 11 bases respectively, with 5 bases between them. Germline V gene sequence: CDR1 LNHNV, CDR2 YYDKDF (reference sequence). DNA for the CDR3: TGTGCCACCAGCAGAGATCAGGCACCCCTCCACTTT. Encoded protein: CATSRDQAPLHF.

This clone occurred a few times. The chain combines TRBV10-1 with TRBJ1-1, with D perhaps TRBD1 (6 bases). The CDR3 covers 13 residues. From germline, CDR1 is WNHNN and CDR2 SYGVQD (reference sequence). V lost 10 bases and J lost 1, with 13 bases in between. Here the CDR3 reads CATQGQPNTEAFF. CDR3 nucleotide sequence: TGCGCCACCCAAGGACAGCCGAACACTGAAGCTTTCTTT.

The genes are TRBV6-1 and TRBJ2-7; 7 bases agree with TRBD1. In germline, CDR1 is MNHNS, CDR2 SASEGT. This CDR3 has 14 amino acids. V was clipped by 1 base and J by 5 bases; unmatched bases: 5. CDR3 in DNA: TGTGCCAGCAGTGAAGACGACAGGGACCACGAGCAGTACTTC. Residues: CASSEDDRDHEQYF.

This CDR3 reads CSVGDRTHNEQFF. For the CDR3, the DNA is TGCAGCGTCGGGGACAGGACTCACAATGAGCAGTTCTTC. The chain links TRBV29-1 to TRBJ2-1; TRBD1 matches 8 bases. The CDR3 is 13 residues long. J was trimmed by 5 bases and V by 6 bases; bases with no gene match: 6. CDR1 is SQVTM, CDR2 ANQGSEA, per germline.

In DNA form, the CDR3 reads TGTGCCAGCAGGCCGGACAGAACGAATTCACCCCTCCACTTT. Translating it yields CASRPDRTNSPLHF. V is TRBV7-2 and J is TRBJ1-6; perhaps TRBD1 as D (6 bases). This CDR3 is built from 14 residues. Germline V CDR1 and CDR2: SGHTA, FQGNSA. The ends were cut back, 6 bases at V and 7 bases at J, with 13 bases in the middle.

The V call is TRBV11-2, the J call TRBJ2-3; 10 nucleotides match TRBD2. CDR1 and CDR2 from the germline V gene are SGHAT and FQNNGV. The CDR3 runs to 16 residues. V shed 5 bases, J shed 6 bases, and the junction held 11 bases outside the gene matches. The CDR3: CASSLGTSVQSDTQYF. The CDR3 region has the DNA TGTGCCAGCAGCCTGGGGACTAGCGTACAATCGGATACGCAGTATTTT.

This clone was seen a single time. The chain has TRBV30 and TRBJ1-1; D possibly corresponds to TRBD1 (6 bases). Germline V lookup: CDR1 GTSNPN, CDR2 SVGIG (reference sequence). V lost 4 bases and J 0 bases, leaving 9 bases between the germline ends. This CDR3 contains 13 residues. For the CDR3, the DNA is TGTGCCTGGACCGGACAGCTGAACACTGAAGCTTTCTTT. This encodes CAWTGQLNTEAFF.

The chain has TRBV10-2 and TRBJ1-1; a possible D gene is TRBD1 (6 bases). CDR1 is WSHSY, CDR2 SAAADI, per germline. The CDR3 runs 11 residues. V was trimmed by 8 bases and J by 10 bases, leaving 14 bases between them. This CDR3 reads CASSNGGGAFF. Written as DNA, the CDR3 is TGCGCCAGCTCCAACGGAGGGGGAGCTTTCTTT.

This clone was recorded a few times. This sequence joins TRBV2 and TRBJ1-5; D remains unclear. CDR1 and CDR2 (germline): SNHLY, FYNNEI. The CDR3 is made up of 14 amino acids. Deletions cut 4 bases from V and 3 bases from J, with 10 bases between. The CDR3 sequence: CASSAQTTNQPQHF. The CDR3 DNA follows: TGTGCCAGCAGTGCACAGACCACCAATCAGCCCCAGCATTTT.

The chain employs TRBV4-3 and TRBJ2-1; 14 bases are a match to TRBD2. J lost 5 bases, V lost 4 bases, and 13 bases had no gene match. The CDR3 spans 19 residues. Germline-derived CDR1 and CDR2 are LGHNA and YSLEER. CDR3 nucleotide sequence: TGCGCCAGCAGCCGAGCGGGACTAGCGGGGGCGCCGGGCCACAATGAGCAGTTCTTC. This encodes CASSRAGLAGAPGHNEQFF.

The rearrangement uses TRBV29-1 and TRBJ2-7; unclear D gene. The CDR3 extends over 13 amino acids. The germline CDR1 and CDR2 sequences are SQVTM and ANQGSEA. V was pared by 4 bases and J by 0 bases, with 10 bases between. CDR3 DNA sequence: TGCAGCGTTGTTGAGGTCAGCTCCTACGAGCAGTACTTC. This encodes CSVVEVSSYEQYF.

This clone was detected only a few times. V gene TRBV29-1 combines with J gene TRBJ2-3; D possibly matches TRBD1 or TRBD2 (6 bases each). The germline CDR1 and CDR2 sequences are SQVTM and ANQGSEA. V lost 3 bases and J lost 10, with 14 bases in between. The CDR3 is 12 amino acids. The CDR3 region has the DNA TGCAGCGTTGATGTCGGAGGGGGGTCGCAGTATTTT. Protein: CSVDVGGGSQYF.

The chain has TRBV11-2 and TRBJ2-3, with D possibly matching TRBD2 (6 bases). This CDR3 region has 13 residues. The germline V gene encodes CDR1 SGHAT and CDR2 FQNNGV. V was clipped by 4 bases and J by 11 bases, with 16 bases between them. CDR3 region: CASSSRDRVEQYF. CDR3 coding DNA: TGTGCCAGCAGCTCGCGGGATAGGGTGGAGCAGTATTTT.